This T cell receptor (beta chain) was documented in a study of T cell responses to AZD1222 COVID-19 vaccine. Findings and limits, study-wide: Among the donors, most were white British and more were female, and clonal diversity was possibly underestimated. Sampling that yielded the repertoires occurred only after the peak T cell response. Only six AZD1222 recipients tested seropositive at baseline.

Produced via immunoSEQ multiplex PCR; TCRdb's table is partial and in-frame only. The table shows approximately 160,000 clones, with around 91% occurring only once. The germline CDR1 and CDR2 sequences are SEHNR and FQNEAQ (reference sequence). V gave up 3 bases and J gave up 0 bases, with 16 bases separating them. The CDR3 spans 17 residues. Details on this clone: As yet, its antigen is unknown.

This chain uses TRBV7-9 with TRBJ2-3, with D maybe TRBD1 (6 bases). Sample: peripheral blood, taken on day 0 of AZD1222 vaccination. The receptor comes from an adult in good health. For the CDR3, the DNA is TGTGCCAGCAGCTTCCTAGGGGGAGTCGTGAGCACAGATACGCAGTATTTT. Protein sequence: CASSFLGGVVSTDTQYF.